The clone carrying this TCR beta chain occurred a few times. The antigen is not known. Within a library made for alpha chains, this beta chain is off target, and its count is uninformative. Germline assignment: CDR1 LNHNV and CDR2 YYDKDF (reference sequence). This CDR3 region has 15 residues. The V gene lost 1 base and the J gene lost 5 bases, with 13 bases spanning the gap. The source of the sample is a study of spatial heterogeneity in lung cancer. Study-level background: Sequencing consistently turned up more beta-chain sequences than alpha-chain sequences.

A unique molecular identifier was attached to every TCR cDNA molecule. TCRdb used MiXCR to reprocess the 5' RACE reads, holding one entry per CDR3 protein. The data show 7,000 or so distinct CDR3 sequences, with 5.5% to 7.5% seen just once and around four fifths held by the top ten. Regarding time point: sample taken at primary tumor resection. Without sorting, whole RNA was sequenced from tumor, nontumor lung or frozen PBMC. Findings and limits, study-wide: There were more appearances of ubiquitous expanded tumor TCRs in blood at resection than at follow-up.

The clonotype originates from a male donor with early-stage non-small cell lung cancer. Here the sequenced sample was PBMCs, taken at surgery. The V call is TRBV15, the J call TRBJ2-3; D gene unclear. The CDR3 DNA follows: TGTGCCACCAGCAGAGGAGACAAACTGAGAGATACGCAGTATTTT. It yields the protein CATSRGDKLRDTQYF.